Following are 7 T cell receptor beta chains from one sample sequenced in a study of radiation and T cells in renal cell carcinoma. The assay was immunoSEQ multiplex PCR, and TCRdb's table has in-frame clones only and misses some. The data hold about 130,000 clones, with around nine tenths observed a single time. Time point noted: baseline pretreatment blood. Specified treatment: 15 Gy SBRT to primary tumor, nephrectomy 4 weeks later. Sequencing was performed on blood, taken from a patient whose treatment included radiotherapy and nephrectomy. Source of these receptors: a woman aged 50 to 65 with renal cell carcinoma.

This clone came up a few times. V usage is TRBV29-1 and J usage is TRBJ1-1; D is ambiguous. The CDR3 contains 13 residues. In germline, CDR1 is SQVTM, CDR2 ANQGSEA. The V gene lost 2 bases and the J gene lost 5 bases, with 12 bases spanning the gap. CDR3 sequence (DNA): TGCAGCGTTGAAAATTCTCCAGGTACTGAAGCTTTCTTT. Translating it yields CSVENSPGTEAFF.

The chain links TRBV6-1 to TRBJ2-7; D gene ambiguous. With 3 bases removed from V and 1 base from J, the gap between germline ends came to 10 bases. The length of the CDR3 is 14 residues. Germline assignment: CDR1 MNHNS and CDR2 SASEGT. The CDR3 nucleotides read TGTGCCAGCAGTGAGCTTGCCGGATCCTACGAGCAGTACTTC. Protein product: CASSELAGSYEQYF.

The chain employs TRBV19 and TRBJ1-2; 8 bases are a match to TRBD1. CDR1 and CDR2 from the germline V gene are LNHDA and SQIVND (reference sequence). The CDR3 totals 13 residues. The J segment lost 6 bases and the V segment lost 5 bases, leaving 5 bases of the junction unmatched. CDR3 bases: TGTGCCAGTAGTGCGCGGACAGGGAATGGCTACACCTTC. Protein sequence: CASSARTGNGYTF. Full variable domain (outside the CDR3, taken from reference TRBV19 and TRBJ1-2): DGGITQSPKYLFRKEGQNVTLSCEQNLNHDAMYWYRQDPGQGLRLIYYSQIVNDFQKGDIAEGYSVSREKKESFPLTVTSAQKNPTAFYLCASSARTGNGYTFGSGTRLTVV.

The CDR3 region is CASSLEGLAVNEQFF. CDR3 in DNA: TGTGCCAGCAGCTTAGAGGGACTAGCGGTCAATGAGCAGTTCTTC. The chain has TRBV7-2 and TRBJ2-1, with 11 bases fitting TRBD2. The length of the CDR3 is 15 residues. Germline lookup yields CDR1 SGHTA and CDR2 FQGNSA. V dropped 1 base and J dropped 6; count of bases not matched to a gene: 2.

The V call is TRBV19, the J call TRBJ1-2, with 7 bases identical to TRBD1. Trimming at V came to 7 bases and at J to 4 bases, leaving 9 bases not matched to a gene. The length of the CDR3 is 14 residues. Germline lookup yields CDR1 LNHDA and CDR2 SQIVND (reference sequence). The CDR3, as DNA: TGTGCCAGTATCTCGACCAGGGGGGGCTATGGCTACACCTTC. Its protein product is CASISTRGGYGYTF. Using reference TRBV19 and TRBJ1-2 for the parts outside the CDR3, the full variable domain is DGGITQSPKYLFRKEGQNVTLSCEQNLNHDAMYWYRQDPGQGLRLIYYSQIVNDFQKGDIAEGYSVSREKKESFPLTVTSAQKNPTAFYLCASISTRGGYGYTFGSGTRLTVV.

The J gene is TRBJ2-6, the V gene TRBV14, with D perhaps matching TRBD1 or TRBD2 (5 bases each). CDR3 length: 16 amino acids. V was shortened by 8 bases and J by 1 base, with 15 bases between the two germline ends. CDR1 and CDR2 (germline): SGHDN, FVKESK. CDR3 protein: CASRGQEDSGANVLTF. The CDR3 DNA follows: TGTGCCAGCCGGGGCCAGGAGGATTCTGGGGCCAACGTCCTGACTTTC.

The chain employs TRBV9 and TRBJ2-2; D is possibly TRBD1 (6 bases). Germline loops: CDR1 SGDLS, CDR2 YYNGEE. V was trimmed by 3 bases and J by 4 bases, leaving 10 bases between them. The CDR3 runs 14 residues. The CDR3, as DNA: TGTGCCAGCAGCGCCATACAGGGCACCGGGGAGCTGTTTTTT. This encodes CASSAIQGTGELFF.